This T cell receptor beta chain was recorded in a study of CD8+CD57+ T cells in acquired aplastic anemia. Overall study: DNA recovered from sorted CD4+ and CD8+ cells had a mean of about 3.5 ug. The average read count for CD4+ cells in healthy donors was 10 million to 11 million. Study results and caveats: In CD8+ cells, Simpson's diversity showed no significant difference between patients and controls. Around 29 shared CD8+ CDR3s appeared highly expressed within patients' immunodominant clones.

Ten or more counts support this clonotype. Antigen unknown. The CDR3 loop spans 12 amino acids. In germline, CDR1 is LNHDA, CDR2 SQIVND (reference sequence). The V segment lost 1 base and the J segment 9 bases; nucleotides outside the gene matches: 2. The TCR beta profiling, which covered VDJ combination and CDR3 sequence, was carried out using genomic DNA as the template. TCRdb itself ran the reads through MiXCR, one entry per CDR3 protein. The profile shows fewer than 100,000 distinct CDR3 sequences, around 44% of them singletons. The chain has TRBV19 and TRBJ1-1, with 7 bases matching TRBD1. This TCR derives from a human donor in good health, serving as a control. Material for sequencing was sorted CD4+, CD8+, or CD8+CD57+ T cells (not recorded which) from PBMCs. CDR3 nucleotides: TGTGCCAGTAGTATAGGGGACAGCAAAGCTTTCTTT. The encoded protein is CASSIGDSKAFF.